A selection of T cell receptor beta chains follows, all from one sample in a study of CD8 T cells in ankylosing spondylitis. Using its own MiXCR run on the 5' RACE reads, TCRdb lists one record per CDR3 protein. In the table there are fewer than 200,000 distinct CDR3 sequences, roughly 18% of which are singletons. Specimen: blood, either unsorted or a sorted T cell fraction (not recorded which). The source of these receptors is a male donor aged 5-30 years with ankylosing spondylitis or in good health (not recorded which). The CDR3 runs from the conserved cysteine through the conserved F or W. A D gene is named only where the DNA matches it firmly. The size field is filled for only some rows; it gives once, few, many or a size class.

J | V | D | size | DNA | CDR3
TRBJ2-2 | TRBV3-1 | NA | NA | TGTGCCAGCAGCCAAGGTCCCCCGGGGCGAGACACCGGGGAGCTGTTTTTT | CASSQGPPGRDTGELFF
TRBJ2-1 | TRBV6-1 | NA | many | TGTGCCAGCAGTGAAGCGCTGACCGAGGGGTATGAGCAGTTCTTC | CASSEALTEGYEQFF
TRBJ2-7 | TRBV20-1 | TRBD1 | many | TGCAGTGCGGACAGGGCCGCCTACGAGCAGTACTTC | CSADRAAYEQYF
TRBJ2-1 | TRBV29-1 | NA | many | TGCAGCGTTGCTTCATTTCCGGGTCTCAATGAGCAGTTCTTC | CSVASFPGLNEQFF
TRBJ1-4 | TRBV4-1 | TRBD1 | many | TGCGCCAGCAGCCGACCAGGGGGAACTAATGAAAAACTGTTTTTT | CASSRPGGTNEKLFF
TRBJ2-1 | TRBV7-2 | TRBD1 | many | TGTGCCAGCAGCGATACAACAGGGGCGGTTGAGCAGTTCTTC | CASSDTTGAVEQFF
TRBJ1-5 | TRBV20-1 | NA | many | TGCAGTGCTAGGGCTGGACAGTTCAATCAGCCCCAGCATTTT | CSARAGQFNQPQHF
TRBJ2-6 | TRBV7-8 | TRBD2 | many | TGTGCCAGCAGCCTGGGGGGATTAGCGGGAGGGCCCTCATCTGGGGCCAACGTCCTGACTTTC | CASSLGGLAGGPSSGANVLTF
TRBJ2-7 | TRBV5-1 | NA | many | TGCGCCAGCAGCTTCCAATCCTACGAGCAGTACTTC | CASSFQSYEQYF
TRBJ1-1 | TRBV7-2 | TRBD1 | many | TGTGCCAGCAGCTTACTCGGGACAGGGAATCGAGGAAGGGCGGACACTGAAGCTTTCTTT | CASSLLGTGNRGRADTEAFF
TRBJ1-1 | TRBV11-1 | TRBD1 | many | TGTGCCAGCAGTCTAGTAGGGACAGGGTTATTGAACACTGAAGCTTTCTTT | CASSLVGTGLLNTEAFF
TRBJ2-7 | TRBV9 | TRBD1 | many | TGTGCCAGCAGCCCCCAGGCGGACAGGTACGAGCAGTACTTC | CASSPQADRYEQYF
TRBJ1-3 | TRBV12-3/TRBV12-4 | NA | many | TGTGCCAGCAGTCCTGGAAACACCATATATTTT | CASSPGNTIYF
TRBJ2-7 | TRBV5-1 | NA | many | TGCGCCAGCAGCTTTTCAGCCCCCGACGAGCAGTACTTC | CASSFSAPDEQYF
TRBJ1-1 | TRBV5-1 | NA | many | TGCGCCAGCAGTCAAGGCCCTGAAGCTTTCTTT | CASSQGPEAFF
TRBJ2-3 | TRBV18 | TRBD2 | many | TGTGCCAGCTCACCGACTAGCGGAAAAAGAGATACGCAGTATTTT | CASSPTSGKRDTQYF
TRBJ2-3 | TRBV18 | TRBD1 | few | TGTGCCAGCTCAGCCACAGGGGGCACAGATACGCAGTATTTT | CASSATGGTDTQYF
TRBJ2-7 | TRBV29-1 | TRBD1 | NA | TGCAGCGTTGAAATCCGCCGGACAGGGCTTTCCTACGAGCAGTACTTC | CSVEIRRTGLSYEQYF
TRBJ2-1 | TRBV29-1 | NA | few | TGCAGCGCCATAACCACGACAGACCGACGCTCCTACAATGAGCAGTTCTTC | CSAITTTDRRSYNEQFF
TRBJ2-3 | TRBV20-1 | TRBD1 | many | TGCAGTGCCCCAGGGGACAGGATCACCCCCACAGATACGCAGTATTTT | CSAPGDRITPTDTQYF
TRBJ2-5 | TRBV7-9 | TRBD1 | many | TGTGCCAGCAGCTTAAACAGGGGGCGTCGGGAGACCCAGTACTTC | CASSLNRGRRETQYF
TRBJ2-5 | TRBV7-2 | NA | many | TGTGCCAGCAGCCCCTTGGCGGATCAAGCGACCCAGTACTTC | CASSPLADQATQYF
TRBJ2-1 | TRBV20-1 | NA | many | TGCAGTGCTAGTATTCCCCGCTCCTACAATGAGCAGTTCTTC | CSASIPRSYNEQFF
TRBJ1-2 | TRBV6-1 | NA | many | TGTGCCAGCAGTGACCCATCGATTTTCTCCGGCACCTTC | CASSDPSIFSGTF
TRBJ2-3 | TRBV19 | TRBD2 | many | TGTGCCAGTAGTCACACGGGACTAGCGGGGACAGATACGCAGTATTTT | CASSHTGLAGTDTQYF
TRBJ2-3 | TRBV20-1 | TRBD2 | many | TGCAGTGCTAGCTCTAGCGGGAGAACAGATACGCAGTATTTT | CSASSSGRTDTQYF
TRBJ2-2 | TRBV4-1 | NA | many | TGCGCCAGCAGCTCTCCCAAGACAGCGAACACCGGGGAGCTGTTTTTT | CASSSPKTANTGELFF
TRBJ2-4 | TRBV12-3/TRBV12-4 | TRBD2 | NA | TGTGCCAGCAGTCCTGAATTGGGGAGGGACATTCAGTACTTC | CASSPELGRDIQYF
TRBJ2-1 | TRBV7-8 | NA | NA | TGTGCCAGCAGTCATAAACTAAACCACCCCAATGAGCAGTTCTTC | CASSHKLNHPNEQFF
TRBJ2-4 | TRBV4-1 | NA | many | TGCGCCAGCAGCCAACCGGGACTGAAAAACATTCAGTACTTC | CASSQPGLKNIQYF
TRBJ2-1 | TRBV20-1 | NA | many | TGCAGTGCACTAATAGGGAGATCCTACAATGAGCAGTTCTTC | CSALIGRSYNEQFF
TRBJ2-1 | TRBV12-3/TRBV12-4 | NA | once | TGTGCCAGCAGCAACCCCGGGGCTGAGCAGTTCTTC | CASSNPGAEQFF
TRBJ2-3 | TRBV10-3 | NA | many | TGTGCCACTGGGGTCAGCGGAGGTACCGATACGCAGTATTTT | CATGVSGGTDTQYF
TRBJ2-7 | TRBV5-1 | TRBD2 | NA | TGCGCCAGCAGCTTATCGACTAGCGGGAGCGGGTACGAGCAGTACTTC | CASSLSTSGSGYEQYF
TRBJ2-1 | TRBV7-6 | NA | many | TGTGCCAGCAGCTTAGTGGCAGGGGCCTCCTACAATGAGCAGTTCTTC | CASSLVAGASYNEQFF
TRBJ2-1 | TRBV28 | TRBD1 | NA | TGTGCCAGCAGTAAGCAGGGGGCGGACGTCTACCACAATGAGCAGTTCTTC | CASSKQGADVYHNEQFF
TRBJ1-2 | TRBV24-1 | NA | many | TGTGCCACCAGTGACTTCGACAGCGGTACCTATGGCTACACCTTC | CATSDFDSGTYGYTF
TRBJ2-2 | TRBV7-6 | TRBD2 | NA | TGTGCCAGCAGCTCTCCTGGACTAGCGAGCACCGGGGAGCTGTTTTTT | CASSSPGLASTGELFF
TRBJ2-1 | TRBV18 | TRBD2 | many | TGTGCCAGCTCACCACGTCGGACTAGCGGGAGGGCCCTCCTTTCCTACAATGAGCAGTTCTTC | CASSPRRTSGRALLSYNEQFF
TRBJ2-5 | TRBV10-3 | NA | many | TGTGCCATCTCAGTCCAGGGGGAGACCCAGTACTTC | CAISVQGETQYF
TRBJ2-2 | TRBV12-3/TRBV12-4 | NA | many | TGTGCCAGCAGTTTTAGGGCGAACACCGGGGAGCTGTTTTTT | CASSFRANTGELFF
TRBJ2-2 | TRBV12-3/TRBV12-4 | NA | few | TGTGCCAGCAGAGAGGGGGGGGCCGGGGAGCTGTTTTTT | CASREGGAGELFF